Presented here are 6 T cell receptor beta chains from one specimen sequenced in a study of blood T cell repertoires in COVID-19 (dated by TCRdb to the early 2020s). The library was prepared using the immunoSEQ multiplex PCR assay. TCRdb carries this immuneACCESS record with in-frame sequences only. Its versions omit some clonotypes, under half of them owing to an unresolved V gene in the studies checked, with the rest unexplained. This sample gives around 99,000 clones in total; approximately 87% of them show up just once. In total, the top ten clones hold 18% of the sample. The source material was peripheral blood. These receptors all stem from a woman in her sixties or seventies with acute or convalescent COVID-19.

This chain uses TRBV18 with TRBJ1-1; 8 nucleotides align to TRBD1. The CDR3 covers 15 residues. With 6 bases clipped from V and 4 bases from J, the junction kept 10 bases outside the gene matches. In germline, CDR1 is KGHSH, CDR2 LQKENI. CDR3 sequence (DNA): TGTGCCAGCTCCCCTGAGGACAGGGCGCGCACTGAAGCTTTCTTT. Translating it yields CASSPEDRARTEAFF. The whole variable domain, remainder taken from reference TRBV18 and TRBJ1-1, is NAGVMQNPRHLVRRRGQEARLRCSPMKGHSHVYWYRQLPEEGLKFMVYLQKENIIDESGMPKERFSAEFPKEGPSILRIQQVVRGDSAAYFCASSPEDRARTEAFFGQGTRLTVV.

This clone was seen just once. The CDR3 DNA reads TGCGCCAGCAGCTTGGTACAGGGGTTCGGGGAGCTGTTTTTT. Protein sequence: CASSLVQGFGELFF. The V gene is TRBV5-1, the J gene TRBJ2-2, with TRBD1 matching 7 bases. V shed 0 bases, J shed 7 bases, and the junction held 3 bases outside the gene matches. This CDR3 is 14 amino acids long. The V gene's germline CDR1 is SGHRS and CDR2 YFSETQ.

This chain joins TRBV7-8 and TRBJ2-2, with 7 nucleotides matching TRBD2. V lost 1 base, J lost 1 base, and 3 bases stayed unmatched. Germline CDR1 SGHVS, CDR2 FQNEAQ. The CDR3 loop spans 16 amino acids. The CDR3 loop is CASSLDGGGNTGELFF. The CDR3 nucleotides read TGTGCCAGCAGCTTAGATGGCGGGGGGAACACCGGGGAGCTGTTTTTT.

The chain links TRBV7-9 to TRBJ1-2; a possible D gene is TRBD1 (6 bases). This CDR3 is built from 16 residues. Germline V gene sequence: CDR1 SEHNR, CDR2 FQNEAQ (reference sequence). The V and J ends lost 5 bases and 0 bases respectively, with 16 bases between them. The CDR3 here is CASSVTGFQPNYGYTF. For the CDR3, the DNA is TGTGCCAGCAGCGTTACAGGGTTTCAGCCTAACTATGGCTACACCTTC. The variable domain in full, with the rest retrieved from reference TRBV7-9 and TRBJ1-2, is DTGVSQNPRHKITKRGQNVTFRCDPISEHNRLYWYRQTLGQGPEFLTYFQNEAQLEKSRLLSDRFSAERPKGSFSTLEIQRTEQGDSAMYLCASSVTGFQPNYGYTFGSGTRLTVV.

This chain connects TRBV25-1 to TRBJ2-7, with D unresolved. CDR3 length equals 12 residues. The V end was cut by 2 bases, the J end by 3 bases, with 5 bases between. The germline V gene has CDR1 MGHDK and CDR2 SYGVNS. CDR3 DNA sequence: TGTGCCAGCAGTGAAGGAGTCTACGAGCAGTACTTC. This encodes CASSEGVYEQYF.

CDR3 in amino acids: CASSRQSTSGPDNEQFF. In nucleotides, the CDR3 is TGTGCCAGCAGCCGCCAATCGACTAGCGGGCCCGACAATGAGCAGTTCTTC. The chain carries TRBV3-1 (or the pseudogene TRBV3-2) and TRBJ2-1; 10 nucleotides align to TRBD2. V lost 4 bases and J lost 5; bases outside the gene matches: 11. There are 17 residues in the CDR3. Germline assignment: CDR1 LGHDT and CDR2 YNNKEL (reference sequence).